A selection of T cell receptor beta chains follows, all from one sample in a study of cytomegalovirus exposure and HLA in healthy donors. Libraries were prepared by immunoSEQ multiplex PCR; TCRdb keeps only in-frame clonotypes and omits some of them. The sample lists over 130,000 clones, around 81% occurring once. The sequencing input was PBMCs. Receptors were obtained from a man aged 45-65 years in good health and CMV-seronegative. The CDR3 runs from the conserved cysteine through the conserved F or W. The D gene is left open where the match is weak. Clone size is not always given. Where it is, it says once, few, many or a class for expanded clones.

TRBD1	TRBV27	TRBJ1-4	16	.	CASSLIQGATNEKLFF	TGTGCCAGCAGTTTAATACAGGGGGCAACTAATGAAAAACTGTTTTTT
TRBD2	TRBV6-1	TRBJ2-7	15	once	CASSDDSGASYEQYF	TGTGCCAGCAGTGACGACAGCGGGGCCTCCTACGAGCAGTACTTC
TRBD2	TRBV18	TRBJ2-3	14	.	CASSPELAGDTQYF	TGTGCCAGCTCACCAGAGCTAGCGGGAGATACGCAGTATTTT
.	TRBV5-1	TRBJ2-1	15	.	CASSLGWTGYNEQFF	TGCGCCAGCAGCTTGGGATGGACTGGGTACAATGAGCAGTTCTTC
.	TRBV5-1	TRBJ1-4	16	.	CASSLREMGPDEKLFF	TGCGCCAGCAGCCTCCGGGAGATGGGACCGGATGAAAAACTGTTTTTT
.	TRBV27	TRBJ1-2	20	.	CASSFFPALYRVGGDYGYTF	TGTGCCAGCAGTTTTTTCCCCGCTCTTTACAGGGTGGGTGGAGACTATGGCTACACCTTC
.	TRBV23-1	TRBJ1-3	15	once	CASSQSNRSGNTIYF	TGCGCCAGCAGTCAATCGAACAGGTCGGGAAACACCATATATTTT
TRBD1	TRBV4-2	TRBJ1-5	15	.	CASSRRTGGDQPQHF	TGTGCCAGCAGCCGCCGGACAGGGGGCGATCAGCCCCAGCATTTT
TRBD1	TRBV6-1	TRBJ1-1	15	.	CASSEAKGAYTEAFF	TGTGCCAGCAGTGAAGCGAAGGGGGCCTACACTGAAGCTTTCTTT
.	TRBV6-5	TRBJ2-5	13	.	CASSSEYQETQYF	TGTGCCAGCAGTTCCGAGTACCAAGAGACCCAGTACTTC
TRBD2	TRBV12-5	TRBJ2-5	14	once	CASGLLAGLETQYF	TGTGCTAGTGGTTTGCTAGCGGGACTGGAGACCCAGTACTTC
TRBD1	TRBV19	TRBJ1-2	15	.	CASSVSRTGPGGYTF	TGTGCCAGTAGTGTTTCAAGGACAGGCCCCGGTGGCTACACCTTC
.	TRBV6-1	TRBJ2-3	14	.	CASSEGGPADTQYF	TGTGCCAGCAGTGAAGGGGGGCCGGCAGATACGCAGTATTTT
TRBD1	TRBV5-1	TRBJ2-7	14	.	CASRRSGGTYEQYF	TGCGCCAGCAGAAGATCAGGGGGCACCTACGAGCAGTACTTC
.	TRBV9	TRBJ2-6	18	few	CASSVEAGRSSGANVLTF	TGTGCCAGCAGCGTAGAAGCCGGTCGGAGCTCTGGGGCCAACGTCCTGACTTTC
.	TRBV2	TRBJ2-5	17	once	CASVLGRGTIFQETQYF	TGTGCCAGCGTACTCGGGCGGGGAACAATTTTTCAAGAGACCCAGTACTTC
TRBD1	TRBV5-6	TRBJ1-1	14	.	CASSYGQGHTEAFF	TGTGCCAGCAGCTATGGACAGGGGCACACTGAAGCTTTCTTT
.	TRBV12-5	TRBJ1-6	13	few	CASAIQGYSPLHF	TGTGCTAGTGCCATACAGGGATATTCACCCCTCCACTTT
.	TRBV27	TRBJ2-2	15	.	CASHSGTSNTGELFF	TGTGCCAGCCACTCGGGGACATCAAACACCGGGGAGCTGTTTTTT
TRBD1	TRBV15	TRBJ1-4	17	.	CATSGRGQSATNEKLFF	TGTGCCACCAGCGGAAGGGGACAGTCTGCAACTAATGAAAAACTGTTTTTT
TRBD1	TRBV19	TRBJ1-2	15	.	CASSIAGDRNYGYTF	TGTGCCAGTAGTATAGCAGGGGACAGAAACTATGGCTACACCTTC
.	TRBV7-8	TRBJ1-2	14	.	CASSSPGGNYGYTF	TGTGCCAGCAGCTCCCCGGGGGGAAACTATGGCTACACCTTC
TRBD2	TRBV4-2	TRBJ2-1	15	.	CASSQGLAENNEQFF	TGTGCCAGCAGCCAAGGTCTAGCGGAGAACAATGAGCAGTTCTTC
TRBD1	TRBV2	TRBJ2-7	14	once	CAAKSLTGNHEQYF	TGTGCAGCAAAGTCTTTGACAGGGAATCACGAGCAGTACTTC
.	TRBV7-9	TRBJ2-6	14	.	CASRSLSGANVLTF	TGTGCCAGCCGGTCGCTCTCTGGGGCCAACGTCCTGACTTTC
.	TRBV27	TRBJ2-5	14	.	CASSFSGVRETQYF	TGTGCCAGCAGTTTCTCGGGGGTTCGAGAGACCCAGTACTTC
TRBD2	TRBV4-2	TRBJ2-1	16	.	CASSQVSGESYNEQFF	TGTGCCAGCAGCCAAGTAAGCGGGGAATCCTACAATGAGCAGTTCTTC
.	TRBV20-1	TRBJ2-3	11	.	CSAPIVDTQYF	TGCAGTGCTCCCATAGTGGATACGCAGTATTTT
.	TRBV6-1	TRBJ1-2	14	few	CASSEASVPRGYTF	TGTGCCAGCAGTGAAGCCTCCGTTCCTAGGGGCTACACCTTC
.	TRBV11-1	TRBJ2-3	13	once	CASSPYGTDTQYF	TGTGCCAGCAGCCCTTATGGCACAGATACGCAGTATTTT
.	TRBV5-6	TRBJ1-6	14	.	CASSFIQGNSPLHF	TGTGCCAGCAGCTTTATCCAGGGGAATTCACCCCTCCACTTT
.	TRBV6-1	TRBJ2-1	14	.	CASIAVRGINEQFF	TGTGCCAGCATTGCGGTCAGGGGTATAAATGAGCAGTTCTTC
TRBD1	TRBV19	TRBJ2-7	13	.	CASSRTGAYEQYF	TGTGCCAGTAGTCGGACAGGGGCGTACGAGCAGTACTTC
TRBD1	TRBV7-3	TRBJ1-6	16	.	CASSLRARGQGSPLHF	TGTGCCAGCAGCTTACGGGCCAGGGGACAGGGTTCACCCCTCCACTTT
TRBD2	TRBV14	TRBJ2-5	16	.	CASSQPGLAGLETQYF	TGTGCCAGCAGCCAACCGGGACTAGCGGGACTGGAGACCCAGTACTTC
TRBD1	TRBV25-1	TRBJ1-4	15	.	CASSGHRGRIEKLFF	TGTGCCAGCAGTGGCCACAGGGGGCGTATCGAAAAACTGTTTTTT
.	TRBV4-1	TRBJ2-5	15	.	CASSRRTEIQETQYF	TGCGCCAGCAGCCGACGGACAGAAATCCAAGAGACCCAGTACTTC
.	TRBV28	TRBJ1-2	15	few	CASSRFQGYGYGYTF	TGTGCCAGCAGCAGATTTCAGGGGTACGGCTATGGCTACACCTTC
.	TRBV7-9	TRBJ1-2	14	.	CASSLTSDNYGYTF	TGTGCCAGCAGCTTAACGTCAGATAACTATGGCTACACCTTC
.	TRBV11-2	TRBJ1-3	16	.	CASSLNRGWGGNTIYF	TGTGCCAGCAGCTTAAATAGGGGTTGGGGCGGAAACACCATATATTTT
TRBD1	TRBV5-1	TRBJ2-3	15	.	CASSLARGSTDTQYF	TGCGCCAGCAGCTTAGCCAGGGGGAGCACAGATACGCAGTATTTT
.	TRBV5-6	TRBJ2-7	16	.	CASSSLDRPGRYEQYF	TGTGCCAGCAGCTCGCTGGACAGACCCGGGCGTTACGAGCAGTACTTC
.	TRBV4-1	TRBJ2-3	17	.	CASSPRVAGQSTDTQYF	TGCGCCAGCAGCCCCCGGGTTGCGGGACAGTCCACAGATACGCAGTATTTT
.	TRBV5-1	TRBJ2-7	14	.	CASSLAAGNLEQYF	TGCGCCAGCAGCTTGGCCGCAGGAAATCTCGAGCAGTACTTC
TRBD1	TRBV5-1	TRBJ1-4	15	.	CASSLATGVKEKLFF	TGCGCCAGCAGCTTGGCTACAGGGGTGAAGGAAAAACTGTTTTTT
TRBD1	TRBV18	TRBJ1-1	17	.	CASSPTPSGQGYTEAFF	TGTGCCAGCTCACCAACCCCGAGCGGACAGGGGTATACTGAAGCTTTCTTT
.	TRBV28	TRBJ2-7	10	few	CASSRYEQYF	TGTGCCAGCAGTCGTTACGAGCAGTACTTC
TRBD1	TRBV28	TRBJ1-5	15	.	CASSLPGTGVRPQHF	TGTGCCAGCAGTTTACCCGGGACAGGGGTTAGGCCCCAGCATTTT